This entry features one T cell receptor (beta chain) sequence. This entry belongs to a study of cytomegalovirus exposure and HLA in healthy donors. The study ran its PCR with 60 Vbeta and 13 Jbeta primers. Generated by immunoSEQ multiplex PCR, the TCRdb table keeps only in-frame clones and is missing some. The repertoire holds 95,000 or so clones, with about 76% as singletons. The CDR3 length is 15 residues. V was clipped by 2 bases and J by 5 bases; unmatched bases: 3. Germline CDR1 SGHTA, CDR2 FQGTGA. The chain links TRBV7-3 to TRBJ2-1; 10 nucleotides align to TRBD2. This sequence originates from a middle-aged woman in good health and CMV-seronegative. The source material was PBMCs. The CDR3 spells CASSLLAGANNEQFF. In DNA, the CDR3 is TGTGCCAGCAGCTTACTAGCGGGGGCCAACAATGAGCAGTTCTTC.